The clone carrying this T cell receptor beta chain appeared once. Its antigen remains unknown. This sample was included in a study of T cell responses to AZD1222 COVID-19 vaccine. Sequenced by immunoSEQ multiplex PCR; TCRdb stores in-frame clones only, minus some. The sample lists 130,000 or so clones; 80% to 90% were seen once. Germline-derived CDR1 and CDR2 are MNHEY and SVGAGI. The CDR3 is 12 residues long. V dropped 7 bases and J dropped 7 bases, with 10 bases sitting between them. Whole-study findings and limits: Increases in Spike-specific TCR breadth and depth were seen after two AZD1222 doses.

The V call is TRBV6-5, the J call TRBJ1-4; tentative D call: TRBD1 (6 bases). This clonotype was obtained from an adult who received the AZD1222 COVID-19 vaccine. Here the sequenced sample was peripheral blood, taken 28 days after the second AZD1222 dose. Here the CDR3 DNA reads TGTGCCAGCAAGGGGGGCTCTGAAAAACTGTTTTTT. This gives the protein CASKGGSEKLFF.